This T cell receptor (beta chain) was recovered during a study of blood T cell repertoires in COVID-19. Study-wide context: The origin of the acute and convalescent COVID-19 samples was the United States, Italy and Spain. In each case, the material was cDNA or gDNA derived from T cells, B-cell-depleted T cells, or PBMCs.

The data were produced by immunoSEQ multiplex PCR, yet TCRdb's version contains in-frame clones alone and is incomplete. The sample yields about 58,000 clones, around 87% seen once. This CDR3 spans 14 amino acids. The V and J ends lost 0 bases and 8 bases respectively, with 12 bases between them. Germline lookup yields CDR1 SGHRS and CDR2 YFSETQ. The rearrangement joins TRBV5-1 to TRBJ2-1; D is ambiguous. The sequencing input was peripheral blood. This receptor was taken from a man in his 60s with active COVID-19. CDR3 sequence reads: CASSLGSEIDEQFF. The CDR3 DNA reads TGCGCCAGCAGCTTGGGCAGCGAGATCGATGAGCAGTTCTTC.